Below are 2 T cell receptor beta chains sequenced from a single sample in a study of shared T cell receptors in the human thymus (dated by TCRdb to the early 2020s). The method was the immunoSEQ multiplex PCR assay. The immuneACCESS repertoire file appears here via TCRdb, limited to in-frame rearrangements. These files lack a portion of the clones; in checked studies, under half of the deficit traces to unresolved V genes, and the cause of the others is not known. The sample data list 550,000 to 800,000 clones, and 70% to 90% of these were observed just once. In total, the top ten clones hold 0.0095% to 0.011% of the sample. The same data also contributed to another study, on human thymus T cells.

Sequenced sample: thymocytes. All receptors derive from a girl younger than two with a congenital heart defect. Donor details come from another sample of the same person, matched by shared clones.

The rearrangement uses TRBV11-3 and TRBJ2-2; 8 bases fit TRBD1. Germline values: CDR1 SGHNT, CDR2 YENEEA. The CDR3 runs to 18 residues. After removal of 0 bases from V and 5 bases from J, the junction contained 11 bases not matched to a gene. This CDR3 reads CASSLDRGLPVGTGELFF. CDR3 sequence (DNA): TGTGCCAGCAGCTTAGACAGGGGGCTGCCTGTTGGGACCGGGGAGCTGTTTTTT.

J is TRBJ2-5 and V is TRBV12-5; TRBD2 aligns across 12 bases. The CDR3 loop spans 18 amino acids. Germline CDR1 LGHNT, CDR2 FRNRAP. The ends lost 1 base at V and 2 bases at J; junction bases unmatched: 8. CDR3 in amino acids: CASGLGRVLAGGQETQYF. The CDR3 nucleotides are TGTGCTAGTGGTTTGGGGAGGGTACTAGCGGGGGGACAAGAGACCCAGTACTTC.